This T cell receptor beta chain was captured by sequencing in a study of blood T cell repertoires in COVID-19. Study at large: Donors in the United States, Italy and Spain gave samples during acute or convalescent COVID-19.

Followed over time, Seattle patients had been enrolled while infection was active. CDR1 is SGHRS, CDR2 YFSETQ, per germline. The CDR3 has 15 amino acids. The V gene end was trimmed by 0 bases and the J gene end by 3 bases; junction bases not matched to a gene: 4. In the study's own analysis: Cell counts per sample came from amplifying reference gene primers. TCRdb's table, derived via immunoSEQ multiplex PCR, lists solely in-frame clones and lacks some. For V, J and clone size, that table is used; D and trimming come from the DNA. The sample consists of 200,000 to 250,000 clones, about 85% of them appearing once.

The TCR sequence derives from a woman aged 45 to 65 with COVID-19, enrolled during active disease. Sequences were obtained from peripheral blood. The gene calls are TRBV5-1 and TRBJ2-3; the match to TRBD1 covers 7 bases. CDR3 DNA sequence: TGCGCCAGCAGCTTGGAAGGGGGCCGGACAGATACGCAGTATTTT. The encoded protein is CASSLEGGRTDTQYF.